This TCR beta chain comes out of a study of cytomegalovirus exposure and HLA in healthy donors. Study-wide context: A previous analysis identified 117 million unique TCR beta sequences derived from some 200 million T cells. Overall study results and limits: Only CMV serostatus was available as immune exposure information. V segments that were indistinguishable, TRBV6-2 and TRBV6-3 among them, were omitted from analysis. When a later analysis was performed, an Asian-associated ancestry cluster reportedly had fewer N-insertions than the roughly 730-donor mean.

PCR amplification relied on 60 Vbeta primers (plus 13 Jbeta primers). Using immunoSEQ multiplex PCR, the repertoire was profiled, and TCRdb retains in-frame clones only, with some absent. The profile shows about 150,000 clones, 70% to 80% of them singletons. This clone was recorded only once. The antigen remains unidentified. Germline values: CDR1 SEHNR, CDR2 FQNEAQ (reference sequence). After removal of 3 bases from V and 4 bases from J, the junction contained 7 bases not matched to a gene. The CDR3 has 16 residues. The clonotype was recovered from a woman aged 60-75 years in good health and CMV-seropositive. The chain uses TRBV7-9 and TRBJ1-5; 9 bases match TRBD1. Source material: PBMCs. This chain's CDR3 is CASSFSGTGQNQPQHF. In nucleotides, the CDR3 is TGTGCCAGCAGCTTTTCCGGGACAGGGCAAAATCAGCCCCAGCATTTT.